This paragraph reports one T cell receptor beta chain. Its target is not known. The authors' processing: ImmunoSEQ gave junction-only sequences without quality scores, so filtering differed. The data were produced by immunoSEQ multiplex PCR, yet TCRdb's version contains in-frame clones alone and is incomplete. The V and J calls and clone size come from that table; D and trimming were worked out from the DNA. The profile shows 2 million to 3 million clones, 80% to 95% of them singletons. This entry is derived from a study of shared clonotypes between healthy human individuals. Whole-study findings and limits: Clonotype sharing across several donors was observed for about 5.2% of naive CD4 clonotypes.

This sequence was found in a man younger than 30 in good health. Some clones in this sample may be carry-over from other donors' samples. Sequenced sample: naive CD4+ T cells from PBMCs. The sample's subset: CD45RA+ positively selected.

The CDR3 sequence is CASRFDRGRETQYF. The CDR3 DNA sequence: TGCGCCAGCAGATTTGACAGGGGGCGAGAGACCCAGTACTTC. The chain combines TRBV5-1 with TRBJ2-5; 10 bases agree with TRBD1. This CDR3 contains 14 residues. Germline CDR1 is SGHRS and CDR2 is YFSETQ. V was clipped by 5 bases and J by 4 bases; unmatched bases: 5.